This record covers a single T cell receptor (beta chain). Its specificity is unknown. This sample was included in a study of T cell responses to AZD1222 COVID-19 vaccine. Study-level findings and limits: The study reported that nearly half of spike-specific TCRs target unmutated variant regions. Repertoires in all cases were sampled only once the peak T cell response had passed.

Trimming removed 6 bases from V and 4 bases from J; junction bases left unmatched: 9. Germline lookup yields CDR1 SNHLY and CDR2 FYNNEI. The CDR3 contains 17 residues. Clones were sequenced by immunoSEQ multiplex PCR, and TCRdb holds only the in-frame ones, with some missing. Of 150,000 to 200,000 clones in the sample, almost 95% are singletons; the top ten hold under 2.5%. Here the sequenced sample was peripheral blood, taken on day 0 of AZD1222 vaccination. This TCR derives from an adult in good health. The V gene is TRBV2, the J gene TRBJ2-2, with 12 bases identical to TRBD2. CDR3: CASRTGLAGPSTGELFF. CDR3 nucleotide sequence: TGTGCCAGCAGGACCGGACTAGCGGGGCCGAGCACCGGGGAGCTGTTTTTT.